This TCR beta chain originates from a study of cytomegalovirus exposure and HLA in healthy donors. 60 Vbeta and 13 Jbeta primers were used in PCR. This table comes from immunoSEQ multiplex PCR, and its TCRdb copy is limited to in-frame clones, with some not included. Of around 140,000 clones in the sample, roughly 81% were seen once. The CDR3 is 17 residues long. Germline assignment: CDR1 KGHSH and CDR2 LQKENI. V trimming: 1 base; J trimming: 2 bases; junction bases outside the gene matches: 9. Worth noting for this clone: Its antigen is unknown.

Notes on the study in general: A previous analysis found most TCR beta V segments productive roughly 90% or roughly 30% of the time.

The sample taken for sequencing was PBMCs. The genes are TRBV18 and TRBJ2-5, with TRBD1 matching 8 bases. The receptor was derived from a female donor in good health and CMV-seronegative. Here the CDR3 reads CASSPRSGGARQETQYF. CDR3 DNA: TGTGCCAGCTCACCACGGTCAGGGGGCGCGCGGCAAGAGACCCAGTACTTC.